One and the same sample provided the 10 T cell receptor beta chains below, sequenced in a study of T cell changes during pregnancy in multiple sclerosis. TCRdb's table, derived via immunoSEQ multiplex PCR, lists solely in-frame clones and lacks some. The data hold approximately 93,000 clones, with 85% to 95% observed a single time. Sequences were derived from peripheral blood, sampled in the first trimester of pregnancy. These TCRs come from a female donor in good health, enrolled as a control in a pregnancy study.

This clone was observed a few times. V usage is TRBV18 and J usage is TRBJ2-2, with D perhaps TRBD1 (6 bases). Germline CDR1 KGHSH, CDR2 LQKENI. V lost 6 bases, J lost 5 bases, and 10 bases lay in between. This CDR3 spans 13 amino acids. CDR3 bases: TGTGCCAGCTCCCAGGGGATAACCGGGGAGCTGTTTTTT. Translating it yields CASSQGITGELFF.

V is TRBV4-2 and J is TRBJ1-2; D is ambiguous. The germline gives CDR1 LGHNA, CDR2 YNFKEQ. Trimming stripped 1 base from V and 7 bases from J, with 10 bases between. The CDR3 runs 13 residues. This chain's CDR3 is CASSQAGDSGYTF. CDR3 sequence (DNA): TGTGCCAGCAGCCAAGCCGGTGATAGTGGCTACACCTTC.

The J gene is TRBJ2-7, the V gene TRBV6-5, with 12 bases aligning to TRBD1. Trimming at V came to 8 bases and at J to 7 bases, leaving 6 bases not matched to a gene. The CDR3 covers 13 residues. In germline, CDR1 is MNHEY, CDR2 SVGAGI. CDR3 protein: CASAGQGAGEQYF. In DNA form, the CDR3 reads TGTGCCAGCGCGGGACAGGGGGCTGGAGAGCAGTACTTC.

The genes are TRBV28 and TRBJ2-1; 10 positions agree with TRBD2. This CDR3 comprises 15 residues. Per the germline V gene, CDR1 is MDHEN and CDR2 is SYDVKM. With V trimmed by 2 bases and J by 4 bases, 2 bases remained unmatched. The CDR3: CASSLLAGEYNEQFF. In nucleotides, the CDR3 is TGTGCCAGCAGTTTACTAGCGGGGGAATACAATGAGCAGTTCTTC.

The chain joins TRBV9 to TRBJ1-2; D perhaps matches TRBD1 (5 bases). The V and J ends lost 3 bases and 6 bases respectively, with 18 bases between them. The germline V gene encodes CDR1 SGDLS and CDR2 YYNGEE. The CDR3 sequence is 15 residues long. Here the CDR3 reads CASSAQWGGTDGYTF. The CDR3 DNA reads TGTGCCAGCAGCGCCCAGTGGGGCGGTACGGATGGCTACACCTTC.

This chain joins TRBV10-3 and TRBJ2-3; the match to TRBD1 covers 7 bases. V dropped 6 bases and J dropped 2; count of bases not matched to a gene: 5. CDR1 and CDR2 from the germline V gene are ENHRY and SYGVKD. The CDR3 consists of 14 residues. The CDR3 sequence: CAISSGTDTDTQYF. The CDR3 DNA is TGTGCCATCAGCTCCGGGACAGACACAGATACGCAGTATTTT.

The chain employs TRBV6-4 and TRBJ2-1, with 8 bases matching TRBD2. This CDR3 is 16 amino acids long. CDR1 and CDR2 from the germline V gene are MRHNA and SNTAGT. V lost 2 bases to trimming and J lost 5 bases; unmatched junction nucleotides: 8. The CDR3 protein is CASSDNPGGGHNEQFF. CDR3 coding DNA: TGTGCCAGCAGTGACAACCCCGGGGGGGGACACAATGAGCAGTTCTTC.

Concerning this clone: The sample carries other DNA sequences with the same CDR3. The gene calls are TRBV18 and TRBJ2-5, with D perhaps TRBD2 (6 bases). Looked up from germline, CDR1 is KGHSH and CDR2 is LQKENI. This CDR3 is built from 13 residues. Trimming shortened V by 3 bases and J by 4 bases, and 9 bases separated the two germline ends. The CDR3 loop is CASSPRRGETQYF. The DNA for the CDR3 is TGTGCCAGCTCACCGAGGAGGGGAGAGACCCAGTACTTC.

This clone was picked up one time. The V gene is TRBV5-6, the J gene TRBJ2-3; D gene ambiguous. This CDR3 is built from 15 residues. Deletions cut 0 bases from V and 0 bases from J, with 8 bases between. Germline-derived CDR1 and CDR2 are SGHDT and YYEEEE. The CDR3 DNA follows: TGTGCCAGCAGCTTGGAAGCTACTAGCACAGATACGCAGTATTTT. Amino acid sequence: CASSLEATSTDTQYF.

This clone was seen only once. The J gene is TRBJ1-1, the V gene TRBV7-9, with TRBD1 matching over 7 bases. The CDR3 covers 12 residues. Losses at the gene ends were 3 bases for V and 7 bases for J; bases not matched to a gene: 2. Germline V lookup: CDR1 SEHNR, CDR2 FQNEAQ (reference sequence). The DNA for the CDR3 is TGTGCCAGCAGCTTGACAGGGATTGAAGCTTTCTTT. Protein: CASSLTGIEAFF. The full variable domain, completed using reference TRBV7-9 and TRBJ1-1, is DTGVSQNPRHKITKRGQNVTFRCDPISEHNRLYWYRQTLGQGPEFLTYFQNEAQLEKSRLLSDRFSAERPKGSFSTLEIQRTEQGDSAMYLCASSLTGIEAFFGQGTRLTVV.